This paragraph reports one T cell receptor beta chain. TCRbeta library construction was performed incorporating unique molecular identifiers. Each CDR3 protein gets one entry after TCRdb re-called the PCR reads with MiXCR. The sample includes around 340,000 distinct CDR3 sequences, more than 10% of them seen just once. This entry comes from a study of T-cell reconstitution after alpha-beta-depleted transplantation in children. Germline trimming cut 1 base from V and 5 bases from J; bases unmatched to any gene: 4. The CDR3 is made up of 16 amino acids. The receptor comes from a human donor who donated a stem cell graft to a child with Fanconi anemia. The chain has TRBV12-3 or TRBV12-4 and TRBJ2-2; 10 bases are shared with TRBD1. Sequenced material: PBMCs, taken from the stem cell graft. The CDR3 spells CASSLGDRGPTGELFF. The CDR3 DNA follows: TGTGCCAGCAGTTTAGGGGACAGGGGACCAACCGGGGAGCTGTTTTTT.